Listed below are T cell receptor beta chains from one sample, sequenced in a study of T cell repertoires in cytomegalovirus infection. Their specific antigens are unknown. MiXCR was run by TCRdb on the reads, yielding one entry per CDR3 protein. Among 350,000 to 400,000 distinct CDR3 sequences, roughly a third were seen once, and the ten largest hold 13%. Sample: cultured PBMCs, taken from culture after CMV antigen stimulation. The receptors were sampled from a human donor in good health (CMV status not recorded). Some clones in this sample may be carry-over from other donors' samples. The conserved cysteine and the conserved F or W are not part of the CDR3 here.

V	J	CDR3
TRBV7-4	TRBJ2-5	ASSPRGASLYQETQY
TRBV4-3	TRBJ1-5	ASSQDFQGRNQPQH
TRBV4-1	TRBJ2-1	ASSHSGTGPSNEQF
TRBV6-2/TRBV6-3	TRBJ1-5	ASRNGDLGQPQH
TRBV7-9	TRBJ2-3	ASSRENTQY
TRBV7-2	TRBJ1-5	ASSLATGTDQPQH
TRBV5-1	TRBJ2-3	ASSLEVTSGDTQY
TRBV6-2/TRBV6-3	TRBJ2-1	ATRTAQSPYNEQF
TRBV3-1	TRBJ1-2	ASSQDLGWGSYGYT
TRBV4-3	TRBJ2-2	ASSQGRAGELF
TRBV12-3/TRBV12-4	TRBJ2-4	ASSPNENIQY
TRBV6-1	TRBJ1-3	ASRRARLSGNTIY
TRBV4-1	TRBJ2-3	ASSLRTGDDTQY
TRBV28	TRBJ2-1	ASSLPGLAGGVNEQF